This TCR beta chain was observed in a study of metastatic and nonmetastatic thyroid tumors. Overall study: Repertoire comparison spanned blood and tumor or nodule tissue of malignant and benign thyroid patients.

Authors' analysis steps: Clinicopathological groups supplied CDR3 differences that were used to build a distant-metastasis classifier for papillary thyroid cancer. TCRdb recomputed clones from the PCR reads via MiXCR. These V and J calls originate from TCRdb's pipeline instead of the authors' own analysis. The sample comprises about 27,000 clones, approximately 12% of which are singletons, and 4.5% to 6% rests with the top ten. In this sample, this clone turned up many times. Its antigen is unknown. Until they underwent thyroid surgery, no patient had received any treatment. Germline loops: CDR1 MNHNS, CDR2 SASEGT. V gave up 9 bases and J gave up 10 bases; unmatched junction bases: 7. There are 12 residues in the CDR3. Study results and caveats: Malignant tumors reportedly showed significantly higher TCR beta diversity than benign nodules in both blood and tumor.

The V and J genes are TRBV6-1 and TRBJ2-1, with TRBD2 identical over 9 bases. Sequenced: blood. The clonotype was recovered from a female donor with papillary thyroid cancer or a benign thyroid nodule (not recorded which). Some clones in this sample may be carry-over from other donors' samples. The CDR3 DNA reads TGTGCCAGTAGCGGGAGTCTCCCCGAGCAGTTCTTC. This sequence encodes CASSGSLPEQFF.